Sequencing of this TCR beta chain was carried out in a study of siplizumab effects on memory and regulatory T cells. Some clones are missing from TCRdb's copy, which holds only in-frame ones; the method was immunoSEQ multiplex PCR. The sample shows 55,000 to 80,000 clones, around 79% of them seen only once. The V and J ends lost 6 bases and 5 bases, in that order; junction bases with no gene match: 10. The CDR3 is 16 amino acids. Per the germline V gene, CDR1 is MDHEN and CDR2 is SYDVKM. The source is a human donor in good health. Source material: memory CD4+ T cells sorted from blood. The J gene is TRBJ2-7, the V gene TRBV28; 13 bases are shared with TRBD2. The DNA for the CDR3 is TGTGCCAGCAGAAGCTCGGGACTAGCGGGATTCAACGAGCAGTACTTC. Protein sequence: CASRSSGLAGFNEQYF.